This T cell receptor (beta chain) was obtained from a study of blood T cells in healthy people across ages. Study-level results: Because donor CMV status was unknown, expanded clonotype changes were possibly confounded. The fall in TCR beta diversity per million T cells was roughly linear with age. It was held that the diversity estimates obtained from one million T cells were underestimates.

Comments on this clonotype: No antigen is known for it.

There are 10 residues in the CDR3. Trimming took 10 bases from V and 2 from J, leaving 4 bases between them. A second PCR, run for about 6 to 12 cycles, used a sample-barcoded 5' primer plus a J-beta primer mix. No fewer than 2.5 million CDR3-containing paired-end reads came from each sample. MiXCR was run by TCRdb on the 5' RACE reads, yielding one entry per CDR3 protein. Of around 1,900,000 distinct CDR3 sequences listed, about 39% are singletons. The clonotype originates from a human donor in good health. Sequencing was performed on blood. The chain uses TRBV12-3 or TRBV12-4 and TRBJ2-3, with D hard to call. As DNA, the CDR3 is TGTGCCACCTTCACAGATACGCAGTATTTT. Its protein is CATFTDTQYF.